The clone carrying this T cell receptor beta chain was counted many times. This specimen belongs to a study of T cells in Graves' hyperthyroidism and ophthalmopathy. V was pared by 3 bases and J by 0 bases, with 4 bases of the junction left unmatched. Germline V gene lookup returns CDR1 DFQATT and CDR2 SNEGSKA (reference sequence). CDR3 length equals 15 residues. Amplified TCR beta CDR3 regions derived from RNA transcripts. First-round RT-PCR of the TCR CDR3 relied on the HTBI primer set. TCRdb independently ran MiXCR on the multiplex PCR reads; one entry per CDR3 protein. In the table there are 550,000 to 850,000 distinct CDR3 sequences, over 15% of which are singletons.

The rearrangement links TRBV20-1 to TRBJ2-1, with TRBD2 matching over 8 bases. The origin of this receptor is a woman in her 50s with Graves' hyperthyroidism that later progressed to Graves' ophthalmopathy. The sample taken for sequencing was blood. CDR3 nucleotide sequence: TGCAGTGCTAGGGTAGCGGGGAGCTCCTACAATGAGCAGTTCTTC. Amino acid sequence: CSARVAGSSYNEQFF.